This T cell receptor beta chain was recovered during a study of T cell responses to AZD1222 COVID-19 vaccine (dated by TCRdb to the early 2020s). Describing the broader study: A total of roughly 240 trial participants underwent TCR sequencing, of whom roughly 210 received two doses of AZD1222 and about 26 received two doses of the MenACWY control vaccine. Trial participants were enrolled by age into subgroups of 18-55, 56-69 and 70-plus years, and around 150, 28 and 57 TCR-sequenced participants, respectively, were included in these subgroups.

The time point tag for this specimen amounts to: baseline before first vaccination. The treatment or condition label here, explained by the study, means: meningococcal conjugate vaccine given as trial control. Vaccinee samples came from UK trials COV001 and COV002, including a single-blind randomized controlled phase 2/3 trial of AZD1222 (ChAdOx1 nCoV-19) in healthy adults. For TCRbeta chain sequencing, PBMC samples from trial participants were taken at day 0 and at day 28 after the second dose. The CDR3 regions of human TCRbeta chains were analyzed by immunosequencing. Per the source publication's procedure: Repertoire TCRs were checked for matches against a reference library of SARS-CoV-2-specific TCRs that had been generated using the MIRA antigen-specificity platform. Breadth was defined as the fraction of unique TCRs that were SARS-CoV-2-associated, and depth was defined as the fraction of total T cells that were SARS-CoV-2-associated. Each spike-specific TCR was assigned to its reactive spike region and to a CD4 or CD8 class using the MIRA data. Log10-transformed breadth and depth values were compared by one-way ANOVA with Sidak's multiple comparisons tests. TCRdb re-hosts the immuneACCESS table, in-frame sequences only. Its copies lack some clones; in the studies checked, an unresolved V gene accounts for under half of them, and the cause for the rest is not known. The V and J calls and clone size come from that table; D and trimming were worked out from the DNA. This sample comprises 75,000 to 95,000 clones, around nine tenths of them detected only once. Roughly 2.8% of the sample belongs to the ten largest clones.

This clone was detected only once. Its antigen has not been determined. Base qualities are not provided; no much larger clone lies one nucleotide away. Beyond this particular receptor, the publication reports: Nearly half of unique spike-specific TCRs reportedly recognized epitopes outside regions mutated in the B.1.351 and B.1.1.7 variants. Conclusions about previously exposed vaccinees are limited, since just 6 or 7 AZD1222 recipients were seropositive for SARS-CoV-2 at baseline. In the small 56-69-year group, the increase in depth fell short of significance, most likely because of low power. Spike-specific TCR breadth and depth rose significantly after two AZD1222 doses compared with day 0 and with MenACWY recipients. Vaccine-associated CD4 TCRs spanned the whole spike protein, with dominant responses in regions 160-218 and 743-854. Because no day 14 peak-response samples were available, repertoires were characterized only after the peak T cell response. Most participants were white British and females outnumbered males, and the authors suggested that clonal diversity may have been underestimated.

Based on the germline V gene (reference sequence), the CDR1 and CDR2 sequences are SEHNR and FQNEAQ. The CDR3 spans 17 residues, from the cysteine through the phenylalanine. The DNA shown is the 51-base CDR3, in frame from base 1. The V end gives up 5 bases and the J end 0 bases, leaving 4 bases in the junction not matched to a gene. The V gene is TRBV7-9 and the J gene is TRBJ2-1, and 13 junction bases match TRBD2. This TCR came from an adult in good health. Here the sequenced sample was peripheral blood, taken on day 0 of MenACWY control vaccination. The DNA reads TGTGCCAGCAGCGGACTAGCGGGGGATCGCTCCTACAATGAGCAGTTCTTC. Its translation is CASSGLAGDRSYNEQFF.